This entry lists 19 T cell receptor beta chains sequenced from one sample in a study of T-cell memory formation after mild COVID-19. Using its own MiXCR run on the 5' RACE reads, TCRdb lists one record per CDR3 protein. This table has 200,000 to 250,000 distinct CDR3 sequences, roughly 30% appearing once. The sample comprised PBMCs or a T cell subset sorted from them (not recorded which). These receptors originate from an adult woman who had mild COVID-19 (a few samples of this study predate the infection). Cell type and time point are not known.

V usage is TRBV15 and J usage is TRBJ1-2; TRBD1 aligns across 7 bases. This CDR3 is 13 amino acids long. V was clipped by 5 bases and J by 9 bases; unmatched bases: 9. Germline V gene lookup returns CDR1 LNHNV and CDR2 YYDKDF (reference sequence). The chain's CDR3 is CATSGRQGLSYTF. In DNA form, the CDR3 reads TGTGCCACCAGCGGAAGACAGGGTTTAAGCTACACCTTC.

The V call is TRBV12-3 or TRBV12-4, the J call TRBJ1-5; D gene unclear. This CDR3 is built from 12 residues. Trimming left V 3 bases short and J 6 bases short, with 6 bases between. The CDR3 DNA reads as TGTGCCAGCAGTTTCCCGGGTCAGCCCCAGCATTTT. This gives the protein CASSFPGQPQHF.

The V and J genes are TRBV6-6 and TRBJ2-2; 8 nucleotides line up with TRBD1. Germline V gene sequence: CDR1 MNHNY, CDR2 SVGAGI (reference sequence). The CDR3 has 16 amino acids. V dropped 4 bases and J dropped 2; count of bases not matched to a gene: 6. The CDR3 coding sequence is TGTGCCAGCAGTTTCTGGACAGGGTACAACACCGGGGAGCTGTTTTTT. The encoded protein is CASSFWTGYNTGELFF.

This chain links TRBV12-3 or TRBV12-4 with TRBJ2-7; perhaps TRBD2 as D (5 bases). The CDR3 totals 15 residues. Between the trimmed V and J ends, which lost 6 bases and 4 bases, there was a span of 19 bases. CDR3 DNA sequence: TGTGCCAGCAGCCCTCATCCGGGATCCTCATACGAGCAGTACTTC. It translates to CASSPHPGSSYEQYF.

The chain has TRBV6-5 and TRBJ2-1, with TRBD2 matching 10 bases. The CDR3 has 16 amino acids. The germline gives CDR1 MNHEY, CDR2 SVGAGI. V lost 4 bases and J lost 4; bases outside the gene matches: 7. This CDR3 is CASSSLAGVSYNEQFF. CDR3 coding DNA: TGTGCCAGCAGTTCCCTAGCGGGGGTGAGTTACAATGAGCAGTTCTTC.

The chain joins TRBV18 to TRBJ1-3; TRBD1 matches 8 bases. Germline CDR1 KGHSH, CDR2 LQKENI. The CDR3 spans 15 residues. V was clipped by 3 bases and J by 4 bases; unmatched bases: 5. CDR3 DNA sequence: TGTGCCAGCTCACCGGGACAGGCTACCGGAAACACCATATATTTT. Translating it yields CASSPGQATGNTIYF.

There are a few counts of this clonotype. This chain links TRBV6-5 with TRBJ2-7; possible D gene TRBD2, 6 bases. Between the trimmed V and J ends, which lost 0 bases and 4 bases, there was a span of 10 bases. The CDR3 totals 14 residues. Germline CDR1 reads MNHEY; CDR2 reads SVGAGI. The CDR3 sequence: CASSYSQRGYEQYF. In DNA form, the CDR3 reads TGTGCCAGCAGTTACTCCCAACGGGGGTACGAGCAGTACTTC.

This chain joins TRBV5-1 and TRBJ2-7; tentative D call: TRBD2 (5 bases). The CDR3 is 13 residues long. Germline assignment: CDR1 SGHRS and CDR2 YFSETQ. V was trimmed by 3 bases and J by 5 bases, leaving 12 bases between them. CDR3 sequence: CASSWLGGDEQYF. The CDR3 DNA reads as TGCGCCAGCAGCTGGCTTGGAGGCGACGAGCAGTACTTC.

Concerning this clonotype itself: At one end, the junction sequence differs from germline, possibly due to a read error. The J gene is TRBJ1-1, the V gene TRBV20-1, with 8 bases fitting TRBD1. CDR3 length: 15 residues. Germline lookup yields CDR1 DFQATT and CDR2 SNEGSKA (reference sequence). The CDR3 sequence: CSARGQGTMNTEAFF. Written as DNA, the CDR3 is TGCAGTGCCAGAGGACAGGGAACCATGAACACTGAAGCTTTCTTT.

The sample holds a few counts of this clonotype. V is TRBV18 and J is TRBJ1-1; possibly TRBD1 for D (6 bases). This CDR3 contains 13 residues. In germline, CDR1 is KGHSH, CDR2 LQKENI. Trimming took off 3 bases at V and 8 bases at J, with 13 bases between the two ends. Written as DNA, the CDR3 is TGTGCCAGCTCACCCGGGACAAGGATCGAAGCTTTCTTT. This gives the protein CASSPGTRIEAFF. Full variable domain (missing parts from reference TRBV18 and TRBJ1-1): NAGVMQNPRHLVRRRGQEARLRCSPMKGHSHVYWYRQLPEEGLKFMVYLQKENIIDESGMPKERFSAEFPKEGPSILRIQQVVRGDSAAYFCASSPGTRIEAFFGQGTRLTVV.

V is TRBV29-1 and J is TRBJ2-1; 9 bases are shared with TRBD2. Germline CDR1 SQVTM, CDR2 ANQGSEA. The CDR3 has 15 amino acids. Trimming removed 8 bases from V and 3 bases from J; junction bases left unmatched: 11. The DNA of the CDR3 is TGCAGCTCGAGGAGGGCTAGCGGGGACTACAATGAGCAGTTCTTC. It specifies CSSRRASGDYNEQFF.

The chain uses TRBV24-1 and TRBJ2-7; D may be TRBD1 or TRBD2 (5 bases each). Germline V gene sequence: CDR1 KGHDR, CDR2 SFDVKD. Trimming pared 3 bases from V and 7 bases from J, leaving 12 bases between. The CDR3 length is 13 residues. The CDR3 DNA is TGTGCCACCAGTGATGGGACCCCTAGGGAGCAGTACTTC. Amino acids: CATSDGTPREQYF.

This clonotype turned up a few times. This chain joins TRBV2 and TRBJ2-4; no clear D. CDR3 length equals 14 residues. V was shortened by 6 bases and J by 0 bases, with 9 bases between the two germline ends. Germline CDR1 SNHLY, CDR2 FYNNEI. The CDR3: CASRPTLAKNIQYF. CDR3 bases: TGTGCCAGCAGGCCTACCTTAGCCAAAAACATTCAGTACTTC.

The chain carries TRBV3-1 and TRBJ1-6; D is perhaps TRBD1 (5 bases). Trimming removed 1 base from V and 7 bases from J, with 11 bases in between. The germline gives CDR1 LGHDT, CDR2 YNNKEL (reference sequence). This CDR3 region has 15 residues. CDR3 region: CASSQAEGLNSPLHF. CDR3 DNA: TGTGCCAGCAGCCAAGCGGAGGGACTCAATTCACCCCTCCACTTT.

This clonotype has only a few counts. The V and J genes are TRBV18 and TRBJ1-1; weak D call: TRBD1 (6 bases). Trimming took off 2 bases at V and 0 bases at J, with 13 bases between the two ends. The V gene's germline CDR1 is KGHSH and CDR2 LQKENI. This CDR3 spans 16 amino acids. CDR3 in amino acids: CASSPSRGAVNTEAFF. In DNA form, the CDR3 reads TGTGCCAGCTCACCATCCCGGGGGGCCGTGAACACTGAAGCTTTCTTT.

V usage is TRBV14 and J usage is TRBJ2-7; 8 positions agree with TRBD2. Germline V gene lookup returns CDR1 SGHDN and CDR2 FVKESK. The CDR3 runs to 14 residues. V was clipped by 4 bases and J by 4 bases; unmatched bases: 6. The chain's CDR3 is CASSPAGGGYEQYF. In nucleotides, the CDR3 is TGTGCCAGCAGCCCGGCGGGAGGTGGGTACGAGCAGTACTTC.

V gene TRBV7-2 combines with J gene TRBJ2-1, with 8 nucleotides matching TRBD2. The CDR3 totals 15 residues. Germline V CDR1 and CDR2: SGHTA, FQGNSA. With 5 bases clipped from V and 8 bases from J, the junction kept 11 bases outside the gene matches. The CDR3 nucleotides read TGTGCCAGCAGCGCAGCTGGCGGGAGGATAGATGAGCAGTTCTTC. Its protein is CASSAAGGRIDEQFF.

This clonotype appeared a few times. The chain joins TRBV29-1 to TRBJ2-3; D not certain. CDR1 and CDR2 from the germline V gene are SQVTM and ANQGSEA. V shed 5 bases and J shed 11 bases, with 23 bases lying between them. The CDR3 runs to 14 residues. The CDR3 nucleotides are TGCAGCGTTAGGTCCCACCCTTCCACGGAGATGCAGTATTTT. It translates to CSVRSHPSTEMQYF.

This clonotype occurred a few times. V usage is TRBV4-2 and J usage is TRBJ2-5; 9 positions match TRBD2. Germline V gene data show CDR1 as LGHNA and CDR2 as YNFKEQ. This CDR3 is built from 15 residues. V trimming: 1 base; J trimming: 4 bases; junction bases outside the gene matches: 4. CDR3 sequence reads: CASSQGGGAGETQYF. The CDR3 coding sequence is TGTGCCAGCAGCCAAGGCGGGGGGGCAGGAGAGACCCAGTACTTC.